These T cell receptor beta chains were read from a single sample in a study of long-term antiretroviral therapy in people with HIV. Repertoires were generated with immunoSEQ multiplex PCR, while TCRdb's copy carries only in-frame clones and drops some. The sample gives 27,000 or so clones, 65% to 85% of which show up once; about 11% is in the top ten. The starting material was unsorted PBMCs, obtained 0.8 years before starting antiretroviral therapy. These receptors all come from a man younger than 35 with HIV. Both conserved end residues are part of each CDR3. The order of the fields is CDR3 length, V gene, J gene, D gene, clone size, CDR3 protein, CDR3 DNA. The D gene is left open where the match is weak. The listing skips clone size in some rows; elsewhere it reads once, few, many or a size class.

>16|TRBV7-8|TRBJ2-2|TRBD1|.
CASSLAGTVYTGELFF
TGTGCCAGCAGCTTAGCGGGGACAGTGTACACCGGGGAGCTGTTTTTT
>18|TRBV7-8|TRBJ2-1|TRBD2|.
CASSRTSGGPLLVDEQFF
TGTGCCAGCAGCCGGACTAGCGGGGGGCCACTACTTGTGGATGAGCAGTTCTTC
>13|TRBV28|TRBJ1-2|.|.
CASREDSNYGYTF
TGTGCCAGCAGGGAAGACAGTAACTATGGCTACACCTTC
>14|TRBV6-5|TRBJ1-5|.|.
CASSYNDKGQPQHF
TGTGCCAGCAGTTATAATGACAAGGGGCAGCCCCAGCATTTT
>12|TRBV6-5|TRBJ2-6|.|.
CATSSGANVLTF
TGTGCGACTAGCTCTGGGGCCAACGTCCTGACTTTC
>13|TRBV6-4|TRBJ2-7|TRBD1|.
CASSDGDRNEQYF
TGTGCCAGCAGTGACGGGGACAGGAACGAGCAGTACTTC
>17|TRBV11-2|TRBJ2-3|TRBD2|.
CASSLMGTSTAQNTQYF
TGTGCCAGCAGCTTAATGGGGACTAGTACAGCACAAAATACGCAGTATTTT
>15|TRBV27|TRBJ2-7|TRBD1|few
CASSRKTGGLNEQYF
TGTGCCAGCAGTCGGAAGACAGGGGGCTTGAACGAGCAGTACTTC
>13|TRBV7-7|TRBJ1-5|TRBD1|.
CARRGRGNQPQHF
TGTGCTAGAAGGGGGCGCGGAAATCAGCCCCAGCATTTT
>16|TRBV6-4|TRBJ2-1|TRBD2|.
CASSEGLAGDYNEQFF
TGTGCCAGCAGTGAGGGACTAGCGGGAGACTACAATGAGCAGTTCTTC